The rows below give T cell receptor beta chains drawn from one sample of a study of T cell responses to AZD1222 COVID-19 vaccine. Some clones are missing from TCRdb's copy, which holds only in-frame ones; the method was immunoSEQ multiplex PCR. The sample carries 60,000 to 100,000 clones, about 90% recorded once. The sequencing used peripheral blood, collected on day 0 of MenACWY control vaccination. All receptors come from an adult in good health. Each CDR3 is given without its conserved first and last residue. Each record gives: V gene, J gene, CDR3 protein.

TRBV7-3	TRBJ1-1	ASSLKGSLSMNTEAF
TRBV11-1	TRBJ1-2	ASSLAQGARSYGYT
TRBV6-1	TRBJ2-3	ASSEGQGNTDTQY
TRBV7-9	TRBJ1-2	ASSQDRNYGYT
TRBV7-8	TRBJ2-5	ASSLVGRGKETQY
TRBV19	TRBJ2-7	ASSLTSSTYEQY
TRBV27	TRBJ1-3	ASSKTGVGRPSGNTIY
TRBV7-2	TRBJ2-1	ASSLALAGGLTYNEQF
TRBV28	TRBJ1-1	ASSLVRGTMNTEAF
TRBV24-1	TRBJ1-3	ATSASAGSGNTIY
TRBV19	TRBJ2-5	ASSIQGSETQY
TRBV7-8	TRBJ2-2	ASSLAPPRGPDGELF
TRBV7-2	TRBJ1-5	ASSPGLGNQPQH
TRBV12-3/TRBV12-4	TRBJ1-4	ASSLRNNEKLF
TRBV12-3/TRBV12-4	TRBJ2-1	ASLEYNEQF
TRBV7-6	TRBJ2-5	ASSLVAGQGEETQY
TRBV13	TRBJ2-2	ASSSRLAGGVGELF
TRBV6-6	TRBJ1-6	ASSRTGENSPLH
TRBV2	TRBJ2-1	ASSNLAGGYNEQF
TRBV3-1/TRBV3-2	TRBJ1-3	ASSQEPRNTIY
TRBV7-2	TRBJ1-2	ASSLAGVNGYT
TRBV11-2	TRBJ1-2	ASSLDTAPNYGYT
TRBV6-5	TRBJ2-1	ASSYMKRGGDEQF
TRBV4-2	TRBJ1-2	ASSQDLQGGGYT
TRBV7-9	TRBJ1-4	ASGGGTGANEKLF
TRBV24-1	TRBJ2-7	ATSDPGTGGYEQY
TRBV27	TRBJ2-7	ASSGRDRSSYEQY
TRBV6-5	TRBJ1-3	ASRPGQGDTIY
TRBV30	TRBJ1-1	AWSVLSDTEAF